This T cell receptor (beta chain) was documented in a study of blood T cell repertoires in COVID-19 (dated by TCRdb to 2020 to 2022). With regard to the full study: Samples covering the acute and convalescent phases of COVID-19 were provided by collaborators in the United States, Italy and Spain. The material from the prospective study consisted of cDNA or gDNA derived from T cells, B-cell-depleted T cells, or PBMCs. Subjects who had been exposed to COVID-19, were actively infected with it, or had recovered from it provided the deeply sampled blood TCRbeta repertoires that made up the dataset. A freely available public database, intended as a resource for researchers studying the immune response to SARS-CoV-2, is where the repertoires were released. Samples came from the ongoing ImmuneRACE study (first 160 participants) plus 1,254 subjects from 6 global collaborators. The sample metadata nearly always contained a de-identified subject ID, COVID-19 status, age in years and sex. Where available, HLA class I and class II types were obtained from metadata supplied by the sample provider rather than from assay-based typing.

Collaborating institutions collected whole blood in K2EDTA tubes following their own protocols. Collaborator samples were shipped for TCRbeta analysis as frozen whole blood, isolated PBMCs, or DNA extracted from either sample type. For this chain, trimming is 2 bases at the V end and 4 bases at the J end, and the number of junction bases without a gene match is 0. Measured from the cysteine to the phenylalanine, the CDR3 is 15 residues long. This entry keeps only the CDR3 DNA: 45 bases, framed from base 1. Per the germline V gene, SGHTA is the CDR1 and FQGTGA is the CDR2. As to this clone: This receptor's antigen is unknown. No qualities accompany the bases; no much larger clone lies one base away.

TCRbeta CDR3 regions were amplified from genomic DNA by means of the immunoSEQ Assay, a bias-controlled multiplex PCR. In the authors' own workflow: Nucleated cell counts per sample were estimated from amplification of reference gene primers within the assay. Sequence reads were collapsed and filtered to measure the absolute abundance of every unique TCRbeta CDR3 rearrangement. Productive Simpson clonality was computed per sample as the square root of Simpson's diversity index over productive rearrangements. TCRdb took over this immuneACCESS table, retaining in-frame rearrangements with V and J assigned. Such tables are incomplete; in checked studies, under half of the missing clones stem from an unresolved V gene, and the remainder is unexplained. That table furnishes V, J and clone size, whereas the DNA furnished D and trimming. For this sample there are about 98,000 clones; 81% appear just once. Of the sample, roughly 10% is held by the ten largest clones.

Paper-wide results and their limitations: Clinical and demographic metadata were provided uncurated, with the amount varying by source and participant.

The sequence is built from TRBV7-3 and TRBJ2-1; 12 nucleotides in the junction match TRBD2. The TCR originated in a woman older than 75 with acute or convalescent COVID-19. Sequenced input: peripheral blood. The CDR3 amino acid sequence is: CASSLLAGGYNEQFF. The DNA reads TGTGCCAGCAGCTTACTAGCGGGGGGGTACAATGAGCAGTTCTTC. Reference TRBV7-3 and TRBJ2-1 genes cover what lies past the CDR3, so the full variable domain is GAGVSQTPSNKVTEKGKYVELRCDPISGHTALYWYRQSLGQGPEFLIYFQGTGAADDSGLPNDRFFAVRPEGSVSTLKIQRTERGDSAVYLCASSLLAGGYNEQFFGPGTRLTVL.